This TCR beta chain originates from a study of beta chain features in type 1 diabetes. The investigators reverse transcribed all of the isolated RNA, so they sequenced expressed TCRB transcripts. Data came from immunoSEQ multiplex PCR; TCRdb stores just in-frame clones and leaves some out. This sample carries under 150,000 clones, 15% to 20% of them seen once, and the ten largest clones take around 2.6%. V dropped 5 bases and J dropped 8; count of bases not matched to a gene: 7. Germline values: CDR1 LNHNV, CDR2 YYDKDF (reference sequence). The CDR3 extends over 15 amino acids. Study-wide findings and caveats: Type 1 diabetes patients had moderately but significantly shorter TCRB CDR3s in all four CD4+ subsets.

The table lists this clone with a few counts. Its antigen remains unknown. CD4+ cells of the naive, central memory, regulatory and stem cell-like memory types were sorted via CD45RO/CCR7/CD25/CD127/CD95/CD27. This clonotype was sampled from a man between 18 and 29 years old with type 1 diabetes. The sequencing input was central memory CD4+ T cells from blood. The V and J genes are TRBV15 and TRBJ1-6, with TRBD1 identical over 9 bases. CDR3 nucleotide sequence: TGTGCCACCAGCTCTTTGACAGGGGGAGATTCACCCCTCCACTTT. This gives the protein CATSSLTGGDSPLHF.